A single sample is the source of the 18 T cell receptor beta chains below, sequenced in a study of blood T cell repertoires in COVID-19. Some clones are missing from TCRdb's copy, which holds only in-frame ones; the method was immunoSEQ multiplex PCR. Altogether approximately 31,000 clones are present, roughly nine tenths being singletons, with the ten largest covering approximately 9.6%. Sequenced: peripheral blood. These receptors were obtained from a human donor with active COVID-19. The donor label of this sample is uncertain.

This rearrangement joins TRBV29-1 to TRBJ1-1; D is possibly TRBD1 (5 bases). CDR1 is SQVTM and CDR2 is ANQGSEA in the germline V gene. This CDR3 is 13 amino acids long. The V end lost 6 bases, the J end lost 3 bases, and 14 bases lay between the germline ends. The CDR3 DNA reads TGCAGCGTGCTTGGGGGGGTGGACACTGAAGCTTTCTTT. Its protein is CSVLGGVDTEAFF.

The rearrangement uses TRBV6-5 and TRBJ1-6, with no clear D. Between the trimmed V and J ends, which lost 6 bases and 1 base, there was a span of 10 bases. CDR1 MNHEY and CDR2 SVGAGI come from the germline V gene. The CDR3 has 15 residues. The CDR3 loop is CASRPRGSYNSPLHF. As DNA, the CDR3 is TGTGCCAGCAGACCCCGCGGTTCCTATAATTCACCCCTCCACTTT.

The gene calls are TRBV2 and TRBJ2-5, with D perhaps TRBD2 (6 bases). The length of the CDR3 is 16 residues. The V end lost 7 bases, the J end lost 3 bases, and 21 bases lay between the germline ends. CDR1 and CDR2 from the germline V gene are SNHLY and FYNNEI. The CDR3 spells CASTPPGGPLKETQYF. The CDR3 DNA reads as TGTGCCAGCACTCCCCCTGGAGGGCCCCTCAAAGAGACCCAGTACTTC.

This rearrangement joins TRBV3-1 (or the pseudogene TRBV3-2) to TRBJ1-1; D ambiguous. V lost 0 bases to trimming and J lost 6 bases, with 17 bases between them. CDR1 is LGHDT, CDR2 YNNKEL, per germline (reference sequence). The CDR3 consists of 16 residues. CDR3 residues: CASSQDLGQAQPEAFF. The CDR3, as DNA: TGTGCCAGCAGCCAAGACCTGGGCCAAGCCCAGCCTGAAGCTTTCTTT.

This rearrangement joins TRBV18 to TRBJ2-7; 13 nucleotides agree with TRBD2. CDR1 is KGHSH, CDR2 LQKENI, per germline. The V gene end was trimmed by 3 bases and the J gene end by 6 bases; junction bases not matched to a gene: 2. The CDR3 runs to 14 residues. CDR3 sequence reads: CASSPRLAGGEQYF. For the CDR3, the DNA is TGTGCCAGCTCACCGAGACTAGCGGGAGGCGAGCAGTACTTC. Supplemented by reference TRBV18 and TRBJ2-7, the full variable domain reads NAGVMQNPRHLVRRRGQEARLRCSPMKGHSHVYWYRQLPEEGLKFMVYLQKENIIDESGMPKERFSAEFPKEGPSILRIQQVVRGDSAAYFCASSPRLAGGEQYFGPGTRLTVT.

The chain joins TRBV27 to TRBJ1-1, with D possibly being TRBD1 (6 bases). The germline V gene encodes CDR1 MNHEY and CDR2 SMNVEV (reference sequence). V lost 8 bases and J 13 bases, leaving 17 bases between the germline ends. The CDR3 extends over 11 amino acids. The CDR3, as DNA: TGTGCCAGCGGGTTCACCACAGGGCTTTTCTTT. Protein product: CASGFTTGLFF.

V usage is TRBV7-9 and J usage is TRBJ2-5; maybe TRBD1 (7 bases). CDR1 is SEHNR, CDR2 FQNEAQ, per germline (reference sequence). This CDR3 spans 16 amino acids. Trimming removed 1 base at V and 4 bases at J, with 16 bases between. This CDR3 is CASSLEQGRQRETQYF. The CDR3 nucleotides read TGTGCCAGCAGCTTAGAACAGGGGAGGCAAAGAGAGACCCAGTACTTC.

The rearrangement links TRBV4-3 to TRBJ2-5, with 8 positions matching TRBD2. V shed 1 base, J shed 4 bases, and the junction held 2 bases outside the gene matches. The V gene's germline CDR1 is LGHNA and CDR2 YSLEER. The CDR3 is made up of 14 amino acids. The CDR3 DNA follows: TGCGCCAGCAGCCAAGTTGGACTAGCAGAGACCCAGTACTTC. Its translation: CASSQVGLAETQYF.

The chain couples TRBV27 to TRBJ1-5, with 8 nucleotides matching TRBD1. This CDR3 has 15 amino acids. Germline V gene sequence: CDR1 MNHEY, CDR2 SMNVEV (reference sequence). Trimming removed 5 bases from V and 3 bases from J; junction bases left unmatched: 6. CDR3 region: CASSARTGYNQPQHF. DNA for the CDR3: TGTGCCAGCAGTGCCAGGACAGGGTACAATCAGCCCCAGCATTTT.

The chain recombines TRBV9 with TRBJ1-1; D uncertain. This CDR3 has 14 residues. V was cut by 1 base and J by 3 bases, with 10 bases left in between. In germline, CDR1 is SGDLS, CDR2 YYNGEE. The CDR3 reads CASSVTGMDTEAFF. The CDR3 coding sequence is TGTGCCAGCAGCGTAACGGGGATGGACACTGAAGCTTTCTTT.

This clone appeared once. This rearrangement joins TRBV5-4 to TRBJ2-3; D is undetermined. With 5 bases removed from V and 6 bases from J, the gap between germline ends came to 10 bases. CDR3 length: 12 residues. Per germline, CDR1 SGHNT and CDR2 YYREEE (reference sequence). The CDR3 nucleotides read TGTGCCAGCAGTTATAGATGGGATACGCAGTATTTT. It translates to CASSYRWDTQYF.

This clone came up once. V usage is TRBV5-5 and J usage is TRBJ1-1; the match to TRBD1 covers 9 bases. The CDR3 runs 20 residues. The germline CDR1 and CDR2 sequences are SGHKS and YYEKEE (reference sequence). Losses at the gene ends were 0 bases for V and 5 bases for J; bases not matched to a gene: 20. The CDR3 DNA reads as TGTGCCAGCAGCTTGGTTCCGGTCAGACCGGGACAGGGAAAGAGGACTGAAGCTTTCTTT. Translated: CASSLVPVRPGQGKRTEAFF.

The CDR3: CASSFHKVLIAVEDTGELFF. The CDR3 region has the DNA TGTGCCAGCAGCTTCCATAAGGTCTTGATAGCGGTTGAAGACACCGGGGAGCTGTTTTTT. J is TRBJ2-2 and V is TRBV7-3; D may be TRBD2 (6 bases). The CDR3 sequence is 20 residues long. Per germline, CDR1 SGHTA and CDR2 FQGTGA. Trimming cost V 3 bases and J 3 bases, with 26 bases left between them.

The chain uses TRBV4-1 and TRBJ1-1, with 8 positions matching TRBD1. The CDR3 extends over 15 amino acids. Germline values: CDR1 MGHRA, CDR2 YSYEKL. V dropped 2 bases and J dropped 5; count of bases not matched to a gene: 7. The CDR3 region has the DNA TGCGCCAGCAGCCAATTTCCAGGGGGCCAGACTGAAGCTTTCTTT. Its translation is CASSQFPGGQTEAFF.

The V gene is TRBV2, the J gene TRBJ2-7, with D possibly TRBD2 on 6 matching bases. V gave up 5 bases and J gave up 5 bases, with 16 bases separating them. The CDR3 extends over 14 amino acids. In germline, CDR1 is SNHLY, CDR2 FYNNEI. CDR3 residues: CASSSLRGADEQYF. CDR3 sequence (DNA): TGTGCCAGCAGTAGTCTGCGGGGCGCGGACGAGCAGTACTTC.

The chain is built from TRBV5-1 and TRBJ1-1; 9 nucleotides agree with TRBD1. J lost 0 bases, V lost 2 bases, and 5 bases had no gene match. CDR1 is SGHRS, CDR2 YFSETQ, per germline. The CDR3 has 16 amino acids. The CDR3 DNA is TGCGCCAGCAGCTTCGACAGGGGGGAGATGAACACTGAAGCTTTCTTT. Its translation: CASSFDRGEMNTEAFF.

The V gene is TRBV5-5, the J gene TRBJ2-3; 7 bases are a match to TRBD2. V shed 0 bases and J 2 bases; nucleotides not matched to a gene: 3. Looked up from germline, CDR1 is SGHKS and CDR2 is YYEKEE (reference sequence). The CDR3 has 15 residues. CDR3 residues: CASSLAGGLTDTQYF. The CDR3 coding sequence is TGTGCCAGCAGCTTGGCGGGGGGACTCACAGATACGCAGTATTTT.

CDR3 amino acids: CASSQPGTGPYEQYF. CDR3 nucleotides: TGTGCCAGTAGTCAACCCGGGACAGGGCCATACGAGCAGTACTTC. The rearrangement uses TRBV19 and TRBJ2-7; 9 bases map to TRBD1. The CDR3 contains 15 residues. With V trimmed by 5 bases and J by 4 bases, 9 bases remained unmatched. In germline, CDR1 is LNHDA, CDR2 SQIVND (reference sequence).